Listed below are T cell receptor beta chains from one sample, sequenced in a study of cytomegalovirus exposure and HLA in healthy donors. The data were produced by immunoSEQ multiplex PCR, yet TCRdb's version contains in-frame clones alone and is incomplete. This sample has roughly 100,000 clones; 75% to 85% occur once, and the top ten carry around 5.3%. Sequencing was performed on PBMCs. These receptors all come from a middle-aged woman in good health and CMV-seronegative. Both conserved end residues are part of each CDR3. The order of the fields is V gene, clone size, D gene, J gene, CDR3 protein, CDR3 DNA. D genes are given only for firm matches. Clone size, where shown, is once, few, many, or a class for clones that have expanded.

TRBV5-1	once	.	TRBJ1-3	CASSSGMGSSGNTIYF	TGCGCCAGCAGCAGCGGGATGGGGTCTTCTGGAAACACCATATATTTT
TRBV5-6	.	.	TRBJ2-2	CASSLGGVPNTGELFF	TGTGCCAGCAGCTTGGGGGGGGTTCCGAACACCGGGGAGCTGTTTTTT
TRBV5-1	.	TRBD2	TRBJ2-1	CASSLGGLGAGNNEQFF	TGCGCCAGCAGCTTGGGGGGACTAGGAGCCGGGAACAATGAGCAGTTCTTC
TRBV18	once	.	TRBJ1-1	CASSPQSLTQATEAFF	TGTGCCAGCTCACCACAGTCCCTGACCCAGGCCACTGAAGCTTTCTTT
TRBV5-1	.	.	TRBJ2-5	CASSKTVPQETQYF	TGCGCCAGCAGCAAGACAGTGCCCCAAGAGACCCAGTACTTC
TRBV29-1	.	.	TRBJ2-7	CSVEVPYYEQYF	TGCAGCGTTGAAGTCCCTTATTACGAGCAGTACTTC
TRBV7-2	.	.	TRBJ1-2	CASSHQQGNYGYTF	TGTGCCAGCAGCCATCAACAGGGAAACTATGGCTACACCTTC
TRBV5-4	.	.	TRBJ2-7	CASSLGSGNDEQYF	TGTGCCAGCAGCTTGGGCTCAGGGAATGACGAGCAGTACTTC
TRBV19	.	.	TRBJ2-3	CASSIGWRDLSTDTQYF	TGTGCCAGTAGTATAGGGTGGAGGGACCTTAGCACAGATACGCAGTATTTT
TRBV7-7	.	.	TRBJ2-5	CASSLAPRTSHETQYF	TGTGCTAGCAGCTTAGCGCCAAGAACTAGCCACGAGACCCAGTACTTC
TRBV9	.	TRBD1	TRBJ2-1	CASSSRGQMNNEQFF	TGTGCCAGCAGCTCCCGGGGACAGATGAACAATGAGCAGTTCTTC
TRBV5-4	.	.	TRBJ2-5	CASSLISQETQYF	TGTGCCAGCAGCTTGATCTCCCAAGAGACCCAGTACTTC
TRBV9	few	TRBD1	TRBJ1-2	CASSATGGSRYGYTF	TGTGCCAGCAGCGCGACAGGGGGCTCCCGCTATGGCTACACCTTC
TRBV19	.	TRBD2	TRBJ2-2	CASSWLAGAGELFF	TGTGCCAGTAGTTGGCTAGCGGGGGCCGGGGAGCTGTTTTTT
TRBV6-6	.	TRBD1	TRBJ1-2	CASSTGTGGLAGYTF	TGTGCCAGCAGCACCGGGACAGGGGGCCTGGCTGGCTACACCTTC
TRBV4-1	.	TRBD1	TRBJ1-1	CASTLRPGQGATSTEAFF	TGCGCCAGCACCCTACGCCCGGGACAGGGGGCCACGAGCACTGAAGCTTTCTTT
TRBV6-6	.	TRBD1	TRBJ1-1	CASSVQGENTEAFF	TGTGCCAGCAGCGTCCAGGGGGAGAACACTGAAGCTTTCTTT
TRBV4-3	.	.	TRBJ1-1	CASSQGLTDRRGAFF	TGCGCCAGCAGCCAGGGGCTGACCGACAGACGCGGAGCTTTCTTT